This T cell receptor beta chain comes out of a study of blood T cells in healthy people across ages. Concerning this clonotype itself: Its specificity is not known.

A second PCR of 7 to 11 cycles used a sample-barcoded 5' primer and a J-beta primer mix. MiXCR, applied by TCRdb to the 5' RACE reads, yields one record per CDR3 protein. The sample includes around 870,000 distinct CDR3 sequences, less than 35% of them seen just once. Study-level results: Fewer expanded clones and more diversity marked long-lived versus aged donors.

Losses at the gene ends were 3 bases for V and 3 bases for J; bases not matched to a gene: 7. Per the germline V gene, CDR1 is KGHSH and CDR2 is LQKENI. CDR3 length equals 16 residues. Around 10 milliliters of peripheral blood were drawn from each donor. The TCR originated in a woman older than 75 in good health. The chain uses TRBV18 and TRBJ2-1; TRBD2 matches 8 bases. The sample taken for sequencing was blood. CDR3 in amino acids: CASSPPNGGDYNEQFF. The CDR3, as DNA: TGTGCCAGCTCACCGCCGAACGGGGGGGACTACAATGAGCAGTTCTTC.